A single sample gave rise to the 10 T cell receptor beta chains below, sequenced in a study of T cells in Graves' hyperthyroidism and ophthalmopathy. TCR beta CDR3 region amplification was performed from RNA transcripts. First-round RT-PCR of the TCR CDR3 relied on the HTBI primer set. TCRdb redid the calling of the multiplex PCR reads with MiXCR, one entry per CDR3 protein. The repertoire consists of about 380,000 distinct CDR3 sequences, with more than 11% occurring once and the leading ten covering around 10%. The sequenced material came from blood. The receptor set was obtained from an older woman with Graves' hyperthyroidism.

This clonotype came up a few times. The gene calls are TRBV27 and TRBJ2-5, with unresolved D. The CDR3 has 11 amino acids. The germline CDR1 and CDR2 sequences are MNHEY and SMNVEV (reference sequence). Trimming cost V 9 bases and J 3 bases, with 8 bases left between them. The CDR3 region is CASNSEETQYF. CDR3 nucleotide sequence: TGTGCCAGTAACAGTGAAGAGACCCAGTACTTC.

This clonotype is a singleton in its sample. Given a much more abundant clone one base away, this may be a read error. This rearrangement joins TRBV12-3 or TRBV12-4 to TRBJ1-6; the D gene is possibly TRBD1 (5 bases). This CDR3 comprises 14 residues. Trimming removed 0 bases at V and 6 bases at J, with 6 bases between. The CDR3 protein is CASSLAGTNSPLHF. The CDR3 nucleotides read TGTGCCAGCAGTTTAGCAGGGACTAATTCACCCCTCCACTTT.

This clonotype was seen a few times. Since a much larger clone is just one base distant, this may be a read error. The DNA for the CDR3 is TGTACCAGCATCACGACTACAGGGGAGGGGAACACTGAAGCTTTCTTT. As protein: CTSITTTGEGNTEAFF. The V and J genes are TRBV6-1 and TRBJ1-1; TRBD1 aligns across 7 bases. CDR1 is MNHNS and CDR2 is SASEGT in the germline V gene. This CDR3 contains 16 residues.

This clonotype was detected only a few times. The chain combines TRBV6-2 or TRBV6-3 with TRBJ2-7, with D unclear. From germline, CDR1 is MNHEY and CDR2 SVGEGT. The V and J ends lost 6 bases and 3 bases respectively, with 9 bases between them. The CDR3 runs 12 residues. The CDR3 sequence is CASRTPNYEQYF. The CDR3 DNA follows: TGTGCCAGCAGAACTCCGAACTACGAGCAGTACTTC.

The chain employs TRBV20-1 and TRBJ2-1; the match to TRBD2 covers 9 bases. Trimming removed 3 bases from V and 0 bases from J; junction bases left unmatched: 6. CDR3 size: 16 residues. Looked up from germline, CDR1 is DFQATT and CDR2 is SNEGSKA (reference sequence). CDR3 DNA: TGCAGTGCTAGGGGTGGTAGCGGGAGCTCCTACAATGAGCAGTTCTTC. This sequence encodes CSARGGSGSSYNEQFF.

This clonotype has more than one count but fewer than ten. This chain uses TRBV7-9 with TRBJ2-7; the match to TRBD2 covers 7 bases. J gave up 2 bases and V 5 bases, and 9 bases lay outside the gene matches. CDR3 length: 15 amino acids. Germline-derived CDR1 and CDR2 are SEHNR and FQNEAQ (reference sequence). The CDR3 DNA reads TGTGCCAGCAGCCCCGGCGGGGGTTGGGCCTACGAGCAGTACTTC. Protein sequence: CASSPGGGWAYEQYF.

This clonotype came up a few times. The chain recombines TRBV4-2 with TRBJ2-3; D possibly corresponds to TRBD2 (6 bases). V shed 1 base and J shed 5 bases, with 22 bases lying between them. The CDR3 covers 18 residues. Germline loops: CDR1 LGHNA, CDR2 YNFKEQ. The CDR3 nucleotides are TGTGCCAGCAGCCAAGTATCCGGCGGGGCCTCACTAAGAGATACGCAGTATTTT. Protein product: CASSQVSGGASLRDTQYF.

In this sample, this clonotype turned up many times. The chain couples TRBV5-1 to TRBJ2-1; 7 bases line up with TRBD2. CDR3 length: 17 residues. The trim removed 4 bases at V and 3 bases at J, leaving 13 bases unmatched. In germline, CDR1 is SGHRS, CDR2 YFSETQ. This chain's CDR3 is CASSTGTNVRFYNEQFF. The CDR3, as DNA: TGCGCCAGCAGCACCGGGACTAACGTCAGGTTCTACAATGAGCAGTTCTTC.

This clonotype was counted a few times. V usage is TRBV27 and J usage is TRBJ2-5, with 13 nucleotides matching TRBD2. The CDR3 spans 17 residues. With V trimmed by 5 bases and J by 2 bases, 8 bases remained unmatched. Per the germline V gene, CDR1 is MNHEY and CDR2 is SMNVEV (reference sequence). The CDR3 nucleotides are TGTGCCAGCAGTCCATGGACTAGCGGGAGATTGCAAGAGACCCAGTACTTC. It translates to CASSPWTSGRLQETQYF.

This clonotype was seen many times. The chain couples TRBV12-5 to TRBJ1-1, with D uncertain. This CDR3 contains 15 residues. Trimming pared 0 bases from V and 1 base from J, leaving 9 bases between. CDR1 is LGHNT and CDR2 is FRNRAP in the germline V gene. DNA for the CDR3: TGTGCTAGTGGTTTGGTACGGGGAGGGAACACTGAAGCTTTCTTT. The encoded protein is CASGLVRGGNTEAFF. Filled out from reference TRBV12-5 and TRBJ1-1, the complete variable domain reads DARVTQTPRHKVTEMGQEVTMRCQPILGHNTVFWYRQTMMQGLELLAYFRNRAPLDDSGMPKDRFSAEMPDATLATLKIQPSEPRDSAVYFCASGLVRGGNTEAFFGQGTRLTVV.